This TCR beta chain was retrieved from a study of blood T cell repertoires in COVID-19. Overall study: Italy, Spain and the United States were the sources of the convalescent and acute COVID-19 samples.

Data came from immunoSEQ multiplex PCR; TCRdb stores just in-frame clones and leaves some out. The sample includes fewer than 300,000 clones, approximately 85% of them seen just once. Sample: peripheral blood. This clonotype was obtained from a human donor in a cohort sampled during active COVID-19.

The CDR3 DNA reads TGTGCCAGCAGCCAAGGGGGCGGAACTGAAAAACTGTTTTTT. Its translation: CASSQGGGTEKLFF. V is TRBV28 and J is TRBJ1-4, with 7 bases identical to TRBD1. CDR1 and CDR2 from the germline V gene are MDHEN and SYDVKM. Trimming removed 6 bases from V and 7 bases from J; junction bases left unmatched: 8. The CDR3 totals 14 residues. The full variable domain, rest sourced from reference TRBV28 and TRBJ1-4, is DVKVTQSSRYLVKRTGEKVFLECVQDMDHENMFWYRQDPGLGLRLIYFSYDVKMKEKGDIPEGYSVSREKKERFSLILESASTNQTSMYLCASSQGGGTEKLFFGSGTQLSVL.